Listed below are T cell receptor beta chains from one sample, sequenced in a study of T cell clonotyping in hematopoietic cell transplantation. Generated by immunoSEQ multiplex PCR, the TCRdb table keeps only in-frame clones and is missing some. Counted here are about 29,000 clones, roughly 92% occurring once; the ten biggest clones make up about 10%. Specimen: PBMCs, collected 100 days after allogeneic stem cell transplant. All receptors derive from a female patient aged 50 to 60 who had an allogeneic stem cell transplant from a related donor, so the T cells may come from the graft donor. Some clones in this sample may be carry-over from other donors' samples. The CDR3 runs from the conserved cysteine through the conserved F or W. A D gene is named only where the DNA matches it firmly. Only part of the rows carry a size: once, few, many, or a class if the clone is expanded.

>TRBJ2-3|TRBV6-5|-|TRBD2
CASTGGSLEGDTQYF
TGTGCCAGCACGGGGGGGTCCCTAGAGGGAGATACGCAGTATTTT
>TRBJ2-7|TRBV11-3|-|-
CASSPRSGNHEQYF
TGTGCCAGCAGCCCCAGATCAGGGAACCACGAGCAGTACTTC
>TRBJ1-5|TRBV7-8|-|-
CASSGVRGYQPQHF
TGTGCCAGCAGTGGAGTTCGGGGGTATCAGCCCCAGCATTTT
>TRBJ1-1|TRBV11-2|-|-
CASSLAGGHTEAFF
TGTGCCAGCAGCTTAGCGGGGGGCCACACTGAAGCTTTCTTT
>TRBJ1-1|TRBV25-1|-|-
CASSGPGGTEAFF
TGTGCCAGCAGTGGGCCGGGAGGCACTGAAGCTTTCTTT
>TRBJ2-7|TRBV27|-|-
CASAPHPYEQYF
TGTGCCAGCGCCCCCCACCCCTACGAGCAGTACTTC
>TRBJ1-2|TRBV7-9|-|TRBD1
CASSSLRTGPNYTF
TGTGCCAGCAGCTCACTCCGGACAGGGCCTAACTACACCTTC
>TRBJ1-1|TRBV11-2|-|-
CASRVSGPVTEAFF
TGTGCCAGCAGAGTCTCCGGGCCCGTCACTGAAGCTTTCTTT
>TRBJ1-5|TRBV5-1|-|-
CASRRDGESNQPQHF
TGCGCCAGCAGGCGGGACGGCGAGAGCAATCAGCCCCAGCATTTT
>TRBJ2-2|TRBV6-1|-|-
CASSEGRANTGELFF
TGTGCCAGCAGTGAAGGACGGGCGAACACCGGGGAGCTGTTTTTT
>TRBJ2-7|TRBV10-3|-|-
CAISDSGDGSYEQYF
TGTGCCATCAGTGACTCGGGGGATGGATCCTACGAGCAGTACTTC
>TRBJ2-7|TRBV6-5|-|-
CASTETGRSYEQYF
TGTGCCAGCACTGAGACAGGGAGGTCCTACGAGCAGTACTTC
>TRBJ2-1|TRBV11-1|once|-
CASSLAQGSHEQFF
TGTGCCAGCAGCTTAGCGCAGGGATCCCATGAGCAGTTCTTC
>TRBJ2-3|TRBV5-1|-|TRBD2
CASSSAGGASTDTQYF
TGCGCCAGCAGCTCAGCGGGGGGGGCTAGCACAGATACGCAGTATTTT
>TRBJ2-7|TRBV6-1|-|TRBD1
CASSATGSTSYEQYF
TGTGCCAGCAGTGCGACAGGGTCGACCTCCTACGAGCAGTACTTC
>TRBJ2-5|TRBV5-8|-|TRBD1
CASSVRQGQGLTTQYF
TGTGCCAGCAGCGTTCGTCAGGGACAGGGTCTTACGACCCAGTACTTC
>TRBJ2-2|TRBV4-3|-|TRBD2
CASSQGGGAGTGELFF
TGCGCCAGCAGCCAAGGCGGGGGGGCGGGCACCGGGGAGCTGTTTTTT
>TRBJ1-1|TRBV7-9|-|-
CASSPWTPAFF
TGTGCCAGCAGCCCCTGGACGCCAGCTTTCTTT
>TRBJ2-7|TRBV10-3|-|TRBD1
CAISPGQDIYEQYF
TGTGCCATCAGTCCCGGACAGGATATCTACGAGCAGTACTTC
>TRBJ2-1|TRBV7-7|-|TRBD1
CASSSRTGNNEQFF
TGTGCCAGCAGCTCAAGGACAGGCAACAATGAGCAGTTCTTC
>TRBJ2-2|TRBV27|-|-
CASSSYPQGSRAGELFF
TGTGCCAGCAGTTCCTATCCCCAGGGAAGTAGGGCCGGGGAGCTGTTTTTT
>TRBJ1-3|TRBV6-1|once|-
CASSDRMTPTGGNTIYF
TGTGCCAGCAGTGATCGTATGACACCCACGGGCGGAAACACCATATATTTT
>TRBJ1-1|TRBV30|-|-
CAWSVGQGWNTEAFF
TGTGCCTGGAGTGTCGGGCAGGGGTGGAACACTGAAGCTTTCTTT
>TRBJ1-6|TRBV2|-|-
CASRQSPLSPLHF
TGTGCCAGCAGGCAGTCTCCTCTTTCACCCCTCCACTTT
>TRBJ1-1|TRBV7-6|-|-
CASSWDLMNTEAFF
TGTGCCAGCAGCTGGGACTTGATGAACACTGAAGCTTTCTTT